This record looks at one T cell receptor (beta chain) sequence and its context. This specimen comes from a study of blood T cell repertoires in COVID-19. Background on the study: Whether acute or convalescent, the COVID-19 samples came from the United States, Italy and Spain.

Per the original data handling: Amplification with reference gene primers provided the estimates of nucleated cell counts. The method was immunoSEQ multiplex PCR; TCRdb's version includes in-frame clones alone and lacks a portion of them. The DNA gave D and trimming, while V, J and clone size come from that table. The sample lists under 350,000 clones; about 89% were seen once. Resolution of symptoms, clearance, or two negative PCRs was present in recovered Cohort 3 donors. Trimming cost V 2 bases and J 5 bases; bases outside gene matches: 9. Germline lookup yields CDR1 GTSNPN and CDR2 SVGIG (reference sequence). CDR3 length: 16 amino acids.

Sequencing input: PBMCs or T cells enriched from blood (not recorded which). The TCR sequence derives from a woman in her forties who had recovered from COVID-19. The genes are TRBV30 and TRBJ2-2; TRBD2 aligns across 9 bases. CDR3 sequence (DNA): TGTGCCTGGAGTACGACTAGCGGCCTGAGAACCGGGGAGCTGTTTTTT. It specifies CAWSTTSGLRTGELFF.